This T cell receptor (beta chain) was sequenced during a study of breast tumors, draining lymph nodes, adjacent tissues. Study-level points and caveats: Compared with lymph nodes, tumors were less diverse; compared with nontumor tissue, more. Most tumor T cells seemingly derive from lymph node, then expand in tumor. Data only fit, rather than demonstrated, lymph node origin of most tumor T cells.

CDR3 length equals 13 residues. Germline V gene sequence: CDR1 SEHNR, CDR2 FQNEAQ (reference sequence). TCRdb fed the multiplex PCR reads into MiXCR, producing one record per CDR3 protein. The sample has 60,000 to 65,000 distinct CDR3 sequences; approximately 54% are singletons. This clonotype was seen more than once but under ten times. Antigen specificity is unknown. A read error may explain this, as a much larger clone is one base away. This TCR was sampled from a female donor with breast cancer. Some clones in this sample may be carry-over from other donors' samples. The genes are TRBV7-9 and TRBJ2-2, with a possible D match to TRBD1 (5 bases). The specimen sequenced was breast tumor tissue. DNA for the CDR3: TGTGCCAGCAACTTAAAGGGGACCGGGGAGCTGTTTTTT. This encodes CASNLKGTGELFF.